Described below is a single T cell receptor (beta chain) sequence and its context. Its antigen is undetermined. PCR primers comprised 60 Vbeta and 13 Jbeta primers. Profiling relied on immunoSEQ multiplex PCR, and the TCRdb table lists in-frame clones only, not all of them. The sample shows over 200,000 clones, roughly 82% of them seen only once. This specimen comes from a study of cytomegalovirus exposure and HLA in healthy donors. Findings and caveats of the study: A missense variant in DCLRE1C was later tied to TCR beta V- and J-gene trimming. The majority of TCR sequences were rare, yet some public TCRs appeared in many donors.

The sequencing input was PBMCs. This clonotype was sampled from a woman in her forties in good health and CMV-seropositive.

CDR3 sequence (DNA): TGTGCCACCAGCAGGGACTCTGGAGCGGGAGTATCCTACGAGCAGTACTTC. Translation: CATSRDSGAGVSYEQYF. The rearrangement uses TRBV15 and TRBJ2-7; 8 bases match TRBD2. Germline loops: CDR1 LNHNV, CDR2 YYDKDF (reference sequence). The CDR3 is 17 residues long. The V and J ends lost 3 bases and 1 base, in that order; junction bases with no gene match: 11.